A single sample is the source of the 24 T cell receptor beta chains below, sequenced in a study of cytomegalovirus exposure and HLA in healthy donors. Amplification used 60 Vbeta primers and 13 Jbeta primers. The table came from immunoSEQ multiplex PCR; TCRdb's copy has only in-frame clones and leaves some out. The sample comprises around 210,000 clones, around 75% of which are singletons, and around 0.4% rests with the top ten. The source material was PBMCs. The origin of the receptors is a male donor in good health and CMV-seropositive.

This chain joins TRBV30 and TRBJ1-1; D is undetermined. This CDR3 is 13 amino acids long. Germline V gives CDR1 GTSNPN, CDR2 SVGIG (reference sequence). V gave up 3 bases and J gave up 4 bases, with 12 bases separating them. This chain's CDR3 is CAWSLGRSTEAFF. CDR3 nucleotides: TGTGCCTGGAGCCTGGGCAGAAGCACTGAAGCTTTCTTT.

The rearrangement uses TRBV28 and TRBJ2-1; 7 nucleotides agree with TRBD1. Germline assignment: CDR1 MDHEN and CDR2 SYDVKM. V was pared by 2 bases and J by 5 bases, with 24 bases of the junction left unmatched. This CDR3 has 21 residues. The CDR3 bases are TGTGCCAGCAGTTTAAGGACAGGCCCACTAGATTACGGGATTAAGAACAATGAGCAGTTCTTC. The encoded protein is CASSLRTGPLDYGIKNNEQFF.

The V and J genes are TRBV9 and TRBJ2-6; the D gene is possibly TRBD1 (6 bases). This CDR3 has 19 amino acids. The V and J ends lost 0 bases and 0 bases respectively, with 16 bases between them. CDR1 and CDR2 from the germline V gene are SGDLS and YYNGEE. The CDR3 here is CASSVVVQGTRSGANVLTF. The CDR3 DNA follows: TGTGCCAGCAGCGTAGTGGTGCAGGGGACCCGCTCTGGGGCCAACGTCCTGACTTTC. Full variable domain (remainder filled in from reference TRBV9 and TRBJ2-6): DSGVTQTPKHLITATGQRVTLRCSPRSGDLSVYWYQQSLDQGLQFLIQYYNGEERAKGNILERFSAQQFPDLHSELNLSSLELGDSALYFCASSVVVQGTRSGANVLTFGAGSRLTVL.

The J gene is TRBJ2-2, the V gene TRBV5-4; 7 bases map to TRBD1. This CDR3 contains 17 residues. J lost 5 bases, V lost 2 bases, and 12 bases had no gene match. Germline V CDR1 and CDR2: SGHNT, YYREEE (reference sequence). Written as DNA, the CDR3 is TGTGCCAGCAGCTTTCTCTTCCAGGGACAGAAAACCGGGGAGCTGTTTTTT. This gives the protein CASSFLFQGQKTGELFF.

The chain employs TRBV9 and TRBJ2-5; TRBD1 agrees at 7 bases. Germline trimming cut 3 bases from V and 4 bases from J; bases unmatched to any gene: 15. The CDR3 has 17 residues. Germline V lookup: CDR1 SGDLS, CDR2 YYNGEE. The chain's CDR3 is CASSATGAANPGETQYF. In nucleotides, the CDR3 is TGTGCCAGCAGCGCCACAGGGGCCGCGAACCCCGGAGAGACCCAGTACTTC.

The V and J genes are TRBV4-3 and TRBJ2-6; D may be TRBD2 (6 bases). The length of the CDR3 is 18 residues. V lost 0 bases and J 3 bases, leaving 15 bases between the germline ends. Germline lookup yields CDR1 LGHNA and CDR2 YSLEER. In nucleotides, the CDR3 is TGCGCCAGCAGCCAAGATTGGGGAGGTAACAGTGGGGCCAACGTCCTGACTTTC. This translates into CASSQDWGGNSGANVLTF.

This chain links TRBV5-6 with TRBJ2-1; 11 bases line up with TRBD2. From germline, CDR1 is SGHDT and CDR2 YYEEEE. J was trimmed by 4 bases and V by 0 bases; bases with no gene match: 3. The CDR3 sequence is 16 residues long. Here the CDR3 DNA reads TGTGCCAGCAGCTTGGCCCCTAGCGGGGGGTACAATGAGCAGTTCTTC. Translating it yields CASSLAPSGGYNEQFF.

The CDR3 DNA is TGTGCCAGCAGTTTCTCACGGGTCTCATTCTCTGGAAACACCATATATTTT. Amino acid sequence: CASSFSRVSFSGNTIYF. The chain links TRBV28 to TRBJ1-3; the D is unclear. The CDR3 is 17 amino acids. The germline V and J ends were trimmed by 3 bases and 0 bases, with 15 bases remaining between them. Germline CDR1 and CDR2: MDHEN and SYDVKM.

The rearrangement links TRBV7-2 to TRBJ1-2, with 7 bases aligning to TRBD1. This CDR3 has 12 amino acids. The junction had 5 bases not matched to a gene; V was cut back by 5 bases and J by 8 bases. Germline loops: CDR1 SGHTA, CDR2 FQGNSA. The CDR3, as DNA: TGTGCCAGCAGCGCAAGACAGGGCGGCTACACCTTC. Protein product: CASSARQGGYTF.

This chain connects TRBV7-9 to TRBJ1-5; D possibly corresponds to TRBD1 (6 bases). Per germline, CDR1 SEHNR and CDR2 FQNEAQ (reference sequence). The length of the CDR3 is 14 residues. Trimming stripped 5 bases from V and 4 bases from J, with 12 bases between. CDR3 residues: CASSRGDTNQPQHF. The CDR3 nucleotides read TGTGCCAGCAGCCGGGGGGACACAAATCAGCCCCAGCATTTT.

This clone was seen only once. The rearrangement links TRBV5-6 to TRBJ1-5; D is undetermined. CDR1 SGHDT and CDR2 YYEEEE come from the germline V gene. The CDR3 contains 15 residues. V lost 1 base to trimming and J lost 0 bases, with 8 bases between them. CDR3: CASSLLGYSNQPQHF. DNA for the CDR3: TGTGCCAGCAGCTTGTTGGGCTATAGCAATCAGCCCCAGCATTTT.

The chain recombines TRBV6-5 with TRBJ1-5; tentative D call: TRBD1 (6 bases). The CDR3 length is 16 residues. Germline V gives CDR1 MNHEY, CDR2 SVGAGI. Deletions cut 0 bases from V and 4 bases from J, with 13 bases between. The CDR3 loop is CASSYSGRGRNQPQHF. The CDR3 DNA reads TGTGCCAGCAGTTACTCCGGCAGGGGAAGAAATCAGCCCCAGCATTTT.

This chain connects TRBV4-2 to TRBJ1-1; D remains ambiguous. V shed 4 bases and J shed 0 bases, with 6 bases lying between them. Per germline, CDR1 LGHNA and CDR2 YNFKEQ. The CDR3 extends over 13 amino acids. The CDR3: CASSPPMNTEAFF. As DNA, the CDR3 is TGTGCCAGCAGCCCCCCCATGAACACTGAAGCTTTCTTT.

The J gene is TRBJ1-6, the V gene TRBV4-1; possibly TRBD1 for D (5 bases). This CDR3 has 16 amino acids. Germline V gene data show CDR1 as MGHRA and CDR2 as YSYEKL. Between the trimmed V and J ends, which lost 1 base and 8 bases, there was a span of 15 bases. Here the CDR3 reads CASSQASTGADSPLHF. In DNA form, the CDR3 reads TGCGCCAGCAGCCAAGCAAGTACAGGAGCTGATTCACCCCTCCACTTT.

This sequence joins TRBV11-2 and TRBJ2-7; D is possibly TRBD2 (5 bases). V lost 0 bases, J lost 2 bases, and 11 bases lay in between. The CDR3 sequence is 15 residues long. CDR1 and CDR2 (germline): SGHAT, FQNNGV. CDR3 region: CASSLDLADTYEQYF. In nucleotides, the CDR3 is TGTGCCAGCAGCTTAGATCTAGCCGATACCTACGAGCAGTACTTC.

V is TRBV5-1 and J is TRBJ2-5; possibly TRBD1 for D (5 bases). The J call may be faulty, since TRBJ2-7 better matches the DNA end. The germline V gene encodes CDR1 SGHRS and CDR2 YFSETQ. The CDR3 extends over 13 amino acids. CDR3 in amino acids: CASSPLDSYEQYF. For the CDR3, the DNA is TGCGCCAGCAGCCCACTCGACAGTTACGAGCAGTACTTC.

V usage is TRBV6-1 and J usage is TRBJ2-7; 11 nucleotides line up with TRBD2. Trimming cost V 6 bases and J 2 bases; bases outside gene matches: 6. Germline CDR1 is MNHNS and CDR2 is SASEGT. CDR3 length equals 15 residues. The CDR3 spells CASRLTSGGTYEQYF. CDR3 sequence (DNA): TGTGCCAGCAGGCTCACTAGCGGGGGAACCTACGAGCAGTACTTC.

In the case of this clone: Being one base from a much bigger clone, this may be a read error. The same CDR3 is also encoded by other DNA sequences in this sample. The genes are TRBV7-2 and TRBJ1-1; D perhaps matches TRBD1 (5 bases). CDR3 length equals 13 residues. Trimming took 5 bases from V and 1 from J, leaving 8 bases between them. The germline CDR1 and CDR2 sequences are SGHTA and FQGNSA. The CDR3 spells CASSLQENTEAFF. The DNA for the CDR3 is TGTGCCAGCAGCCTACAGGAGAACACTGAAGCTTTCTTT.

This chain links TRBV28 with TRBJ2-5; D gene ambiguous. In germline, CDR1 is MDHEN, CDR2 SYDVKM. The V gene lost 6 bases and the J gene lost 4 bases, with 9 bases spanning the gap. The CDR3 length is 12 residues. The CDR3 DNA is TGTGCCAGCAGAGCCGAAGTAGAGACCCAGTACTTC. Its protein is CASRAEVETQYF.

The chain has TRBV4-3 and TRBJ2-7, with D possibly TRBD1 on 5 matching bases. This CDR3 has 17 residues. V lost 1 base, J lost 2 bases, and 18 bases lay in between. Germline CDR1 and CDR2: LGHNA and YSLEER. This CDR3 is CASSQALPTVIAYEQYF. The CDR3 nucleotides read TGCGCCAGCAGCCAAGCTCTTCCGACAGTCATAGCCTACGAGCAGTACTTC.

The V and J genes are TRBV5-1 and TRBJ2-5; 11 bases are a match to TRBD2. The CDR3 has 15 residues. In germline, CDR1 is SGHRS, CDR2 YFSETQ. The V segment lost 2 bases and the J segment 2 bases; nucleotides outside the gene matches: 2. The CDR3 region is CASSLLAGAQETQYF. The CDR3 nucleotides are TGCGCCAGCAGCTTACTAGCGGGAGCTCAAGAGACCCAGTACTTC.

This chain links TRBV18 with TRBJ1-3, with a possible D match to TRBD1 (5 bases). The germline CDR1 and CDR2 sequences are KGHSH and LQKENI. V was pared by 8 bases and J by 4 bases, with 15 bases between. The CDR3 totals 14 residues. The CDR3 coding sequence is TGTGCCAGCGCTGAAGGGGTTTCAGGAAACACCATATATTTT. It specifies CASAEGVSGNTIYF.

This clone occurred once. The chain employs TRBV19 and TRBJ2-2; D possibly corresponds to TRBD1 (5 bases). This CDR3 is built from 13 residues. Germline V gives CDR1 LNHDA, CDR2 SQIVND (reference sequence). V dropped 5 bases and J dropped 9 bases, with 13 bases sitting between them. The CDR3 here is CASSFRVDRELFF. DNA of the CDR3: TGTGCCAGTAGTTTCAGGGTGGACCGGGAGCTGTTTTTT.

The rearrangement joins TRBV4-2 to TRBJ1-2, with 8 bases identical to TRBD1. With 2 bases clipped from V and 1 base from J, the junction kept 18 bases outside the gene matches. The CDR3 runs to 20 residues. Per the germline V gene, CDR1 is LGHNA and CDR2 is YNFKEQ. CDR3 sequence reads: CASSQRSGSAGGRFNYGYTF. The DNA of the CDR3 is TGTGCCAGCAGCCAAAGGTCGGGATCGGCAGGGGGCCGATTTAACTATGGCTACACCTTC.